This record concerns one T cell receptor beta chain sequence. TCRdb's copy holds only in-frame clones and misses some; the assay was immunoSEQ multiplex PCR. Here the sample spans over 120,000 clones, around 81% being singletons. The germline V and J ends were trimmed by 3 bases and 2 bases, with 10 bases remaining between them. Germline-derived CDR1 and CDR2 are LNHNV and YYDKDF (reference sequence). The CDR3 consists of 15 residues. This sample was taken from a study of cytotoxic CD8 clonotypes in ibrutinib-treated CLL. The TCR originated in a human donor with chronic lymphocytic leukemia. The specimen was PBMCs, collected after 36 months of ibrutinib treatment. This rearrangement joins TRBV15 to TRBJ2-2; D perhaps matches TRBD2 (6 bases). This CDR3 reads CATSRGGSNTGELFF. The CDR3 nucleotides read TGTGCCACCAGCAGGGGGGGTTCAAACACCGGGGAGCTGTTTTTT.